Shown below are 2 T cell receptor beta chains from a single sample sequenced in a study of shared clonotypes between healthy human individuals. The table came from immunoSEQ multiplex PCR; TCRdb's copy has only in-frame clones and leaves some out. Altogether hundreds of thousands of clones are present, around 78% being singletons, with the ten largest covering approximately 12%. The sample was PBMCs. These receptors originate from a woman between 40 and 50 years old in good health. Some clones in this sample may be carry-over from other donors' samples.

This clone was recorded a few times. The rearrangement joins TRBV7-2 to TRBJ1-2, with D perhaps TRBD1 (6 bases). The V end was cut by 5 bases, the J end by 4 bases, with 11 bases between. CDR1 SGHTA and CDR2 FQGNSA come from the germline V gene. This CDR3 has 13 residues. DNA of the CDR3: TGTGCCAGCAGCCGGACAGAACCCTATGGCTACACCTTC. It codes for CASSRTEPYGYTF.

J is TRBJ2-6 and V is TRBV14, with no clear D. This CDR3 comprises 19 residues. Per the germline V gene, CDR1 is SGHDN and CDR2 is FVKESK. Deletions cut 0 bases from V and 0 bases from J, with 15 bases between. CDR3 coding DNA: TGTGCCAGCAGCCAAGAATGGCGCAGGCCCACCTCTGGGGCCAACGTCCTGACTTTC. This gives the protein CASSQEWRRPTSGANVLTF.